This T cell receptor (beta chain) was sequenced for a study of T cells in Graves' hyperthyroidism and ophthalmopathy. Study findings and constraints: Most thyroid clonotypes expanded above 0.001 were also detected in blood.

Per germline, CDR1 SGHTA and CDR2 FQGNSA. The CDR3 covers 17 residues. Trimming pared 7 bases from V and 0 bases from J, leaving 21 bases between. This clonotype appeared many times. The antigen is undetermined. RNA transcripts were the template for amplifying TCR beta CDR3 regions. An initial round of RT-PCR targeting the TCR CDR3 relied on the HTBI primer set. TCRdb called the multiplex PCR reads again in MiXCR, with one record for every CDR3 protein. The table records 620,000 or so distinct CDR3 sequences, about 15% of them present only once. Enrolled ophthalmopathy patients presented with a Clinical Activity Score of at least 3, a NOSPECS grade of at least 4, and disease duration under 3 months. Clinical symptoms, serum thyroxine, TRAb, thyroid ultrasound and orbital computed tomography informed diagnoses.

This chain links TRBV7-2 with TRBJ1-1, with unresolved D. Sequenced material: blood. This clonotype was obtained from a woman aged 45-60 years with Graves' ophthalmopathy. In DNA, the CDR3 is TGTGCCAGCACCGTTAAAGCGGACCTAGATATGAACACTGAAGCTTTCTTT. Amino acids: CASTVKADLDMNTEAFF.